What follows describes a single T cell receptor beta chain. Followed over time, Seattle patients had been enrolled while infection was active. Source study methods: Amplifying reference gene primers gave estimates of nucleated cell counts. Sequenced by immunoSEQ multiplex PCR; TCRdb stores in-frame clones only, minus some. V and J calls and clone size come straight from that table; D and trimming were deduced from the DNA. The top ten hold around 10% of the sample, which has about 280,000 clones, about nine tenths seen once. This sample was taken from a study of blood T cell repertoires in COVID-19. For the study at large: COVID-19 samples from acute and convalescent phases originated in the United States, Italy and Spain. Sources were T cells, B-cell-depleted T cells, or PBMCs; the material itself was cDNA or gDNA.

This CDR3 comprises 13 residues. CDR1 and CDR2 (germline): LNHDA, SQIVND (reference sequence). V was clipped by 8 bases and J by 3 bases, with 13 bases between them. The chain joins TRBV19 to TRBJ1-2, with no clear D. What was sequenced was peripheral blood. This receptor was obtained from a woman in her thirties with COVID-19, enrolled during active disease. The CDR3 sequence: CASGPGIYYGYTF. CDR3 bases: TGTGCCAGTGGGCCCGGGATCTACTATGGCTACACCTTC.